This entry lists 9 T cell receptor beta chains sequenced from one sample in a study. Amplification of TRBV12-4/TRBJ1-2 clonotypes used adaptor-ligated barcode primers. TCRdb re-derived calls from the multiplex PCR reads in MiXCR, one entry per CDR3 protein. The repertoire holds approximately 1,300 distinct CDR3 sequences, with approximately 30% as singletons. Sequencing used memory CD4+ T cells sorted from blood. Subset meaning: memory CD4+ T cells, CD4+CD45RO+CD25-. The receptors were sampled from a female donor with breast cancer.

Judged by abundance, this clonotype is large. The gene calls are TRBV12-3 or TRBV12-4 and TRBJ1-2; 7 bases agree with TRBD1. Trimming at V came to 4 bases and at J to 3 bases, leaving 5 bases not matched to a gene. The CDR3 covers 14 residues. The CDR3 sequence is CASSSLQGYYGYTF. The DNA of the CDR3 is TGTGCCAGCAGTTCACTACAGGGGTACTATGGCTACACCTTC.

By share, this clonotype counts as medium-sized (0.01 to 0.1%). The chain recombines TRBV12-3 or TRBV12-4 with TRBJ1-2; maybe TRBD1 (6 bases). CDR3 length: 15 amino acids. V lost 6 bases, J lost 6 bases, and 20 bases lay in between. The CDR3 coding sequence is TGTGCCAGCAGCCCGGAACAGGGTTTAATCGATGGCTACACCTTC. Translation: CASSPEQGLIDGYTF.

Here the CDR3 reads CASSLDSKGYGYTF. The CDR3 DNA reads as TGTGCCAGCAGTTTGGACAGCAAAGGCTATGGCTACACCTTC. This chain uses TRBV12-3 or TRBV12-4 with TRBJ1-2; TRBD1 is a possible D gene (6 bases). V was cut by 3 bases and J by 4 bases, with 12 bases left in between. The CDR3 has 14 residues.

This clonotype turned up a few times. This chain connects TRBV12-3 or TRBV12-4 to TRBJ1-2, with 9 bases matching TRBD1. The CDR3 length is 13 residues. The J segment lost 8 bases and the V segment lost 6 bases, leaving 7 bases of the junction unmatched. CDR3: CASRQPDRGGYTF. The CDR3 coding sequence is TGTGCCAGCAGGCAACCGGACAGGGGCGGCTACACCTTC.

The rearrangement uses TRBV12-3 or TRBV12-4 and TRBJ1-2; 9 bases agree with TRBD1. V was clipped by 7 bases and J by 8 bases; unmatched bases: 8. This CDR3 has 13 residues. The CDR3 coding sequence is TGTGCCAGCATCCAGGGACAGGGCGGCGGCTACACCTTC. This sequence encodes CASIQGQGGGYTF.

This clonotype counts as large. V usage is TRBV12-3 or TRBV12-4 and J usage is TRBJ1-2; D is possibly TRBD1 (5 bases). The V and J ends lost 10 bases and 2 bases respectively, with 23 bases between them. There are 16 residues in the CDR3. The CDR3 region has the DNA TGTGCCAACTCACCCGGGACGGACTTGATGAACTATGGCTACACCTTC. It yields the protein CANSPGTDLMNYGYTF.

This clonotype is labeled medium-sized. The CDR3 protein is CASSFLWESGGYTF. DNA for the CDR3: TGTGCCAGCAGCTTCCTTTGGGAAAGTGGAGGCTACACCTTC. The chain carries TRBV12-3 or TRBV12-4 and TRBJ1-2; no firm D call. The CDR3 runs to 14 residues. V lost 6 bases to trimming and J lost 8 bases, with 19 bases between them.

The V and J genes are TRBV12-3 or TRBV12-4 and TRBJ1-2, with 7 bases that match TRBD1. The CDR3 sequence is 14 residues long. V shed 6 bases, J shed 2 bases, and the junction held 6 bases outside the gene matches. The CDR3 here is CASSRQGQNYGYTF. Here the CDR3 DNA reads TGTGCCAGCAGCCGCCAGGGACAGAACTATGGCTACACCTTC.

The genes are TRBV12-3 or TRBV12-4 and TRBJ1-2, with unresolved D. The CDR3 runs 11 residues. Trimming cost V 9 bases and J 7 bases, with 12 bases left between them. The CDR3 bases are TGTGCCAGTACAAGGGTGCGTGGCTACACCTTC. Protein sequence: CASTRVRGYTF.